The T cell receptor (beta chain) described here comes from a study of blood T cells in healthy people across ages. General study findings and limits: In the absence of known donor CMV status, changes in expanded clonotypes were possibly confounded.

A sample-barcoded 5' primer and a J-beta primer mix were used in a second PCR of roughly 7 to 11 cycles. TCRdb independently ran MiXCR on the 5' RACE reads; one entry per CDR3 protein. The sample lists over 600,000 distinct CDR3 sequences; less than 60% were seen once. As regards this clonotype: Its antigen is currently unknown.

This clonotype was obtained from a man older than 75 in good health. Sample: blood.

Here the CDR3 reads CASSPVEGDSYEQYF. The CDR3 region has the DNA TGTGCCAGCTCACCGGTCGAAGGGGATTCCTACGAGCAGTACTTC. This chain links TRBV18 with TRBJ2-7; D perhaps matches TRBD1 (5 bases). The CDR3 loop spans 15 amino acids. Per germline, CDR1 KGHSH and CDR2 LQKENI. Deletions cut 3 bases from V and 1 base from J, with 13 bases between. Full variable domain (missing parts from reference TRBV18 and TRBJ2-7): NAGVMQNPRHLVRRRGQEARLRCSPMKGHSHVYWYRQLPEEGLKFMVYLQKENIIDESGMPKERFSAEFPKEGPSILRIQQVVRGDSAAYFCASSPVEGDSYEQYFGPGTRLTVT.